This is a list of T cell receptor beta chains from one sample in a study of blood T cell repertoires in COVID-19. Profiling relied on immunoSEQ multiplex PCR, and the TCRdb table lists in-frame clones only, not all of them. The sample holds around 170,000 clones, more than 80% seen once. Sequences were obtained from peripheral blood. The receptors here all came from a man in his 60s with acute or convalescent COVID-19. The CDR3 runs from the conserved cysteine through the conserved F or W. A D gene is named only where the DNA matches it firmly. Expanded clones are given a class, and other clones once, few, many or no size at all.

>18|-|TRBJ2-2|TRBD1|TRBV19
TGTGCCAGTAGTACAAAACGATCGGGACAGGGAAACACCGGGGAGCTGTTTTTT
CASSTKRSGQGNTGELFF
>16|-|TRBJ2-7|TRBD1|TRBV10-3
TGTGCCATCAGGGGGACAGGGGGTTCTTACTCCTACGAGCAGTACTTC
CAIRGTGGSYSYEQYF
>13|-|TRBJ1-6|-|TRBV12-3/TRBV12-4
TGTGCCAGCACTACCACAGGGATCTCACCCCTCCACTTT
CASTTTGISPLHF
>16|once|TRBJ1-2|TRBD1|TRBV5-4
TGTGCCAGCAGCCCGGAGGGGACAGGGGTTTACTATGGCTACACCTTC
CASSPEGTGVYYGYTF
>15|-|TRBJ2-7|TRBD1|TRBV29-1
TGCAGCCCCGGTGTGGGGCAGGGGGCGACCTACGAGCAGTACTTC
CSPGVGQGATYEQYF
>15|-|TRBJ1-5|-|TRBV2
TGTGCCAGCAGTGAAGCGCGGGGTGCGTCCCAGCCCCAGCATTTT
CASSEARGASQPQHF
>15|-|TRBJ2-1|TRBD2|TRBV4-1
TGCGCCAGCACCAGACTAGCGGGCTCCTACAATGAGCAGTTCTTC
CASTRLAGSYNEQFF
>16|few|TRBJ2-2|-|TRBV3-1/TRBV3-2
TGTGCCAGCAGCCAACGCGGGCCCTCAAACACCGGGGAGCTGTTTTTT
CASSQRGPSNTGELFF
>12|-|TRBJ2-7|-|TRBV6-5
TGTGCCAGCACCTCTTACTCCTACGAGCAGTACTTC
CASTSYSYEQYF
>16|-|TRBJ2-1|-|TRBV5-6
TGTGCCAGCAGCTTTAAATTACTCCGGGGCTACAATGAGCAGTTCTTC
CASSFKLLRGYNEQFF
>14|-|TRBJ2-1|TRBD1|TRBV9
TGTGCCAGCAGCCGTCGGGACAGGCGCGATGAGCAGTTCTTC
CASSRRDRRDEQFF
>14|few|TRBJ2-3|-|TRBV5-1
TGCGCCAGCAGCTTGCGGACTAGCACAGATACGCAGTATTTT
CASSLRTSTDTQYF
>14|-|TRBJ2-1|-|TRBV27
TGTGCCAGCAGTTCGGCGGCCACGCGGAATGAGCAGTTCTTC
CASSSAATRNEQFF
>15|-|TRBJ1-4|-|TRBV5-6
TGTGCCAGCAGCTTGGATTCCAGCGGAAATGAAAAACTGTTTTTT
CASSLDSSGNEKLFF
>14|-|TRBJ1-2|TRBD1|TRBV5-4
TGTGCCAGCAGCAGACCGGGACAGGGACAGATTTATTCCTTC
CASSRPGQGQIYSF
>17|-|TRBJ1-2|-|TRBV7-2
TGTGCCAGCAGCTTAGAGGGAGGGGCCGGAGGGGCCTATGGCTACACCTTC
CASSLEGGAGGAYGYTF
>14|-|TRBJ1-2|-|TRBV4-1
TGCGCCAGCAGCCTGCCGGGACTCCCGGAGGTCTACACCTTC
CASSLPGLPEVYTF
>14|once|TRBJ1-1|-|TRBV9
TGTGCCAGCAGCGTAGGAGTTCCCGACACTGAAGCTTTCTTT
CASSVGVPDTEAFF
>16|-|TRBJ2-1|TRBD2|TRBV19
TGTGCCAGTAGTGTGCAAATAGCGGGGGGGCGGAATGAGCAGTTCTTC
CASSVQIAGGRNEQFF
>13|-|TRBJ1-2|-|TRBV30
TGTGCCTGGAGTGTAATGTCTATCTATGGCTACACCTTC
CAWSVMSIYGYTF
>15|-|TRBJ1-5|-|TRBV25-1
TGTGCCAGCAGTGCCTCTGGGGGCGGGAGGCAGCCCCAGCATTTT
CASSASGGGRQPQHF
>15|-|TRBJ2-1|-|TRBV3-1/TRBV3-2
TGTGCCAGCAGCCAAGAGAGACAGACCTACAATGAGCAGTTCTTC
CASSQERQTYNEQFF
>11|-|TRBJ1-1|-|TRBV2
TGTGCCAGCACTATGAACACTGAAGCTTTCTTT
CASTMNTEAFF
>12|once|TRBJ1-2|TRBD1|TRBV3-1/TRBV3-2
TGTGCCAGCAGCCGGACAGGAGACTATTGCACCTTC
CASSRTGDYCTF
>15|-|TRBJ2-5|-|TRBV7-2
TGTGCCAGCAGCTTAGGATTAACTTACCAAGAGACCCAGTACTTC
CASSLGLTYQETQYF
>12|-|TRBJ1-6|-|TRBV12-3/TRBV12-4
TGTGCCAGCAGTTACGGTCGCGGACCCCTCCACTTT
CASSYGRGPLHF
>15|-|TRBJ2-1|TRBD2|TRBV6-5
TGTGCCAGCTGTTCCGGGACTAGCGTCTACAATGAGCAGTTCTTC
CASCSGTSVYNEQFF
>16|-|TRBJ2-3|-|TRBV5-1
TGCGCCAGCAGCTTGGTGGGCGCAGGTCTGGCAGATACGCAGTATTTT
CASSLVGAGLADTQYF
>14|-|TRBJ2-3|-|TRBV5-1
TGCGCCAGCAGCGCGTGGACAAGCACAGATACGCAGTATTTT
CASSAWTSTDTQYF
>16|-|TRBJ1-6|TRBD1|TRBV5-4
TGTGCCAGCAGCTCCGGGGCGGACAGGGCCAATTCACCCCTCCACTTT
CASSSGADRANSPLHF
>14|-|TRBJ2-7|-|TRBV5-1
TGCGCCAGCAGCCCGAGGGCCTCCAAGGACGAGCAGTACTTC
CASSPRASKDEQYF
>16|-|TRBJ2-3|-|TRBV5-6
TGTGCCAGCAGCTTGTATGGCAGTCCTAGCACAGATACGCAGTATTTT
CASSLYGSPSTDTQYF
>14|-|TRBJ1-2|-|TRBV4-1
TGCGCCAGCAGCCAGAACAGGGCAGGCTATGGCTACACCTTC
CASSQNRAGYGYTF
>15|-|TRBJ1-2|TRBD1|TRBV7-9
TGTGCCAGCAGCGCCACCGGGACAGATTACTATGGCTACACCTTC
CASSATGTDYYGYTF
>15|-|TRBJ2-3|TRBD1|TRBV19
TGTGCCAGTAGGGACAGGGCGATAACCACAGATACGCAGTATTTT
CASRDRAITTDTQYF
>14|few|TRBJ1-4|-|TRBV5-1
TGCGCCAGCAGCTTGGCTGCGGTGGGTGAAAAACTGTTTTTT
CASSLAAVGEKLFF
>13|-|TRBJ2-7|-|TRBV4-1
TGCGCCAGCAGCCGCGACAGGTCCTACGAGCAGTACTTC
CASSRDRSYEQYF
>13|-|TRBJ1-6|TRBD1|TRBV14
TGTGCCAGCAGTGCACAGGGGAATTCACCCCTCCACTTT
CASSAQGNSPLHF
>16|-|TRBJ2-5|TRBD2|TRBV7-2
TGTGCCAGCAGCTTCGGACTAGCGGGGGGGCGGGAGACCCAGTACTTC
CASSFGLAGGRETQYF
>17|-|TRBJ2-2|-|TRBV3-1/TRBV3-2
TGTGCCAGCAGCCCTCTTATTTGTGGGGCCGACACCGGGGAGCTGTTTTTT
CASSPLICGADTGELFF
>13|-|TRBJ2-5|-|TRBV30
TGTGCCTGGAATTCCCGGGGCCAAGAGACCCAGTACTTC
CAWNSRGQETQYF
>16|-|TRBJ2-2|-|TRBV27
TGTGCCAGCAGTCCCGAGTGGGTCCGAGGCACCGGGGAGCTGTTTTTT
CASSPEWVRGTGELFF
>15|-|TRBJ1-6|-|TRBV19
TGTGCCAGTAGGAGGACAGACTCCTATAATTCACCCCTCCACTTT
CASRRTDSYNSPLHF
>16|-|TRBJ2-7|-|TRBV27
TGTGCCAGCAGTTTATTGCCGGGGGTGGGCACCTACGAGCAGTACTTC
CASSLLPGVGTYEQYF
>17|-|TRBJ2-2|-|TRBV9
TGTGCCAGCAGCGTAGGGTCCCGCAGGGTGAACACCGGGGAGCTGTTTTTT
CASSVGSRRVNTGELFF
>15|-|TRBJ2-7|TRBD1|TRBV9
TGTGCCAGCAGCGTAGGGGGACAGGGCTCCTACGAGCAGTACTTC
CASSVGGQGSYEQYF
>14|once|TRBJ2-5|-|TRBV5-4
TGTGCCAGCAGCAGGGGACAATTCCAAGAGACCCAGTACTTC
CASSRGQFQETQYF
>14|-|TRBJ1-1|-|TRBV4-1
TGCGCCAGCAGCCAACAGGTGATGAACACTGAAGCTTTCTTT
CASSQQVMNTEAFF
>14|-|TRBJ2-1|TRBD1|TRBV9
TGTGCCAGCAGCGTACTAAGTGACAGGGGAGAGCAGTTCTTC
CASSVLSDRGEQFF
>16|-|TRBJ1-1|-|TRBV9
TGTGCCAGCAGCCCCTCCTCAGGACAAATGAACACTGAAGCTTTCTTT
CASSPSSGQMNTEAFF
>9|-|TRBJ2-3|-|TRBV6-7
TGTGCCAGCCCAGGGCAGGAGTATTTT
CASPGQEYF
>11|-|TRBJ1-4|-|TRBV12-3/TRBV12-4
TGTGCCAGCAGCCCCCGGGAAAAACTGTTTTTT
CASSPREKLFF